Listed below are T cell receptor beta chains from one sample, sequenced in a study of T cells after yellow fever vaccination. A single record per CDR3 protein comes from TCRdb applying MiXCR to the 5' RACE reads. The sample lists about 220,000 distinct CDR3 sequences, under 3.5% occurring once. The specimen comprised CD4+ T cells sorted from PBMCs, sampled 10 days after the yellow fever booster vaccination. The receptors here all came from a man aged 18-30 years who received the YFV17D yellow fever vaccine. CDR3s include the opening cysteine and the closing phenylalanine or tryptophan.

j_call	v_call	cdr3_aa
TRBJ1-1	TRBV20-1	CSARKGQWNTEAFF
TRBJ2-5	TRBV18	CASSRDRQETQYF
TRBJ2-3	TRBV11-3	CASSLGQDPDTQYF
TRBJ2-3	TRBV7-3	CASSLRGQADTQYF
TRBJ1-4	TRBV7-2	CASSLAGQGGSNEKLFF
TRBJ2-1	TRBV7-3	CASSLNTGSYNEQFF
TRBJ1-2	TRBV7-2	CASSIGVERANYGYTF
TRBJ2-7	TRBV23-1	CASSPPSYLRPCEQYF
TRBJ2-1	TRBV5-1	CASSFWTSGGLTHNEQFF
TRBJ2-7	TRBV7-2	CASSSQYEQYF
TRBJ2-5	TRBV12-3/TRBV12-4	CASSLYGGLEETQYF
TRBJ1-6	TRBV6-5	CASSPTKWSSPLHF
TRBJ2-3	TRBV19	CASSIVTGPDTQYF
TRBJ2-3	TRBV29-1	CSVEHGGAAADTQYF
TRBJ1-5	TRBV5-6	CASSLRQTLNQPQHF
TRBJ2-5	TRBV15	CATSRGLAEGEETQYF
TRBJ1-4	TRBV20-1	CSARYGGTGEKLFF
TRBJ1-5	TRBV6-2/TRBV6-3	CASSHRWTGNQPQHF
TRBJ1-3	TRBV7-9	CASSPSSQGYGNTIYF
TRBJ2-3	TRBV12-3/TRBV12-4	CASRSTDTQYF
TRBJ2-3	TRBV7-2	CASSLYGPTQYF
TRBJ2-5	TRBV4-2	CASSPTTSRAQETQYF
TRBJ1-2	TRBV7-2	CASSSGLGYGYTF
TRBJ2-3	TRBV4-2	CASSQDARSGIPDTQYF
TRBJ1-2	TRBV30	CAWSQHGQGLVGYTF
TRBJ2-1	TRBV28	CASEPRVRNEQFF
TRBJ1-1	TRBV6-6	CASSYSRDSEAFF
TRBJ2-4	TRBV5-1	CASSSRWTGERNIQYF
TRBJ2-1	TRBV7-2	CASTQGTWNEQFF
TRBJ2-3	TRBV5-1	CASSLLGHTDTQYF
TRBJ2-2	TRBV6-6	CASSPKNRATTGELFF
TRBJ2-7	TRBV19	CASSNQGAPSYEQYF
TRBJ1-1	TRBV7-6	CASSPLVNPGTEAFF
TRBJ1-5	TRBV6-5	CASSSRTGGGQPQHF
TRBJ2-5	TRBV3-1	CASSENPSGETQYF
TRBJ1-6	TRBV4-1	CASSQATGRPYNSPLHF
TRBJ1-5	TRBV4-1	CASSPEVRAHSNQPQHF
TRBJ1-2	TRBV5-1	CASSLSSGISNYGYTF
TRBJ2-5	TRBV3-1	CASSQSGAETQYF
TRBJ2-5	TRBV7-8	CASSFEGKETQYF
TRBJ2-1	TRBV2	CASRRDRDEQFF
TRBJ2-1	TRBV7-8	CASSQNGQAYNEQFF
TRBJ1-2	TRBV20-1	CSASSYAPRSLDGYTF
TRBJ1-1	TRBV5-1	CASSLQGPFSAFF
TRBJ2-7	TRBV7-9	CASSSGTSGGSYEQYF